The clone carrying this TCR beta chain was found many times. Its antigen remains unidentified. The data belong to a study of early T cells in non-severe SARS-CoV-2 infection. Study overall: From unsorted whole blood, bulk RNA was sequenced, and the chains remained unpaired. Whole-study findings and limits: Matching against VDJdb likely underestimated virus-specific expansions, favoring anti-spike CD8.

The CDR3 covers 14 residues. Deletions cut 0 bases from V and 6 bases from J, with 10 bases between. The V gene's germline CDR1 is SGHRS and CDR2 YFSETQ. Individual cDNA molecules each received unique molecular identifiers attached to them. One entry per CDR3 protein, called by TCRdb with MiXCR from the 5' RACE reads. The sample has around 26,000 distinct CDR3 sequences, less than 4.5% seen once. The sample comprised whole blood. The chain is built from TRBV5-1 and TRBJ2-1; a weak D match, TRBD2 (5 bases). The TCR originated in an adult who was a healthcare worker with PCR-confirmed SARS-CoV-2 infection or an uninfected control (not recorded which). CDR3 region: CASSLGLAGNEQFF. The CDR3 nucleotides read TGCGCCAGCAGCTTGGGTCTAGCTGGCAATGAGCAGTTCTTC.